Listed here is a single TCR beta chain. These data belong to a study of blood T cell repertoires in COVID-19. The CDR3 covers 18 residues. Looked up from germline, CDR1 is SEHNR and CDR2 is FQNEAQ (reference sequence). V trimming: 5 bases; J trimming: 0 bases; junction bases outside the gene matches: 13. Two consecutive negative NP/OP PCR tests, clearance, or resolved symptoms defined Cohort 3 recovery. Clones were read by immunoSEQ multiplex PCR, and TCRdb kept only the in-frame ones, dropping some. Among 300,000 to 400,000 clones listed, more than 75% were seen once. The chain uses TRBV7-9 and TRBJ1-1; 9 bases map to TRBD1. This TCR came from a woman in her thirties who had recovered from COVID-19. The source material was PBMCs or T cells enriched from blood (not recorded which). The CDR3 DNA reads as TGTGCCAGCAGCCCAACAGGGACAGGGCCTCCCATGAACACTGAAGCTTTCTTT. Its translation: CASSPTGTGPPMNTEAFF.